The 22 T cell receptor beta chains listed next were all sequenced from one sample in a study of T cell repertoires in cytomegalovirus infection. TCRdb itself ran the reads through MiXCR, one entry per CDR3 protein. The data show 170,000 or so distinct CDR3 sequences, 14% seen once. The sample taken for sequencing was PBMCs. These receptors came from a human donor in good health (CMV status not recorded). Some clones in this sample may be carry-over from other donors' samples.

The V call is TRBV11-2, the J call TRBJ2-5; D ambiguous. The CDR3 runs to 15 residues. With 5 bases removed from V and 3 bases from J, the gap between germline ends came to 16 bases. From germline, CDR1 is SGHAT and CDR2 FQNNGV. The CDR3 loop is CASSHLRVSKETQYF. The DNA for the CDR3 is TGTGCCAGCAGCCATTTAAGGGTTTCAAAAGAGACCCAGTACTTC.

The sample holds a few counts of this clonotype. The CDR3 DNA reads TGTGCCACCAGCGAAGGACTAGCGATGGGCGAGCAGTACTTC. Protein sequence: CATSEGLAMGEQYF. This rearrangement joins TRBV15 to TRBJ2-7; 9 bases fit TRBD2. Trimming cost V 5 bases and J 6 bases; bases outside gene matches: 8. Per the germline V gene, CDR1 is LNHNV and CDR2 is YYDKDF (reference sequence). This CDR3 comprises 14 residues.

The chain recombines TRBV27 with TRBJ1-6; a weak D match, TRBD1 (6 bases). The CDR3 has 15 amino acids. CDR1 and CDR2 from the germline V gene are MNHEY and SMNVEV (reference sequence). Deletions cut 6 bases from V and 14 bases from J, with 23 bases between. The CDR3 region has the DNA TGTGCCAGCAGAATACTCGCAACAGGGAGGAGCGCCCTCCACTTT. Its protein is CASRILATGRSALHF.

This clonotype was observed many times. The V call is TRBV5-1, the J call TRBJ2-6, with 7 bases matching TRBD1. The CDR3 loop spans 19 amino acids. Looked up from germline, CDR1 is SGHRS and CDR2 is YFSETQ. V trimming: 0 bases; J trimming: 2 bases; junction bases outside the gene matches: 11. Here the CDR3 reads CASSLETGTIKAGANVLTF. CDR3 bases: TGCGCCAGCAGCTTGGAGACAGGGACCATTAAAGCTGGGGCCAACGTCCTGACTTTC.

The chain employs TRBV12-3 or TRBV12-4 and TRBJ1-2; D possibly corresponds to TRBD1 (5 bases). The germline V and J ends were trimmed by 5 bases and 1 base, with 14 bases remaining between them. This CDR3 spans 15 amino acids. The CDR3 sequence is CASSPVGTLNYGYTF. In DNA form, the CDR3 reads TGTGCCAGCAGTCCCGTGGGGACGCTTAACTATGGCTACACCTTC.

This clonotype has just a few counts. V and J are TRBV29-1 and TRBJ2-7; TRBD2 matches at 7 bases. After removal of 5 bases from V and 7 bases from J, the junction contained 11 bases not matched to a gene. Germline V gene sequence: CDR1 SQVTM, CDR2 ANQGSEA. The CDR3 spans 13 residues. The CDR3: CSVFKDSGVEQYF. The CDR3 DNA follows: TGCAGCGTTTTCAAAGACAGCGGGGTGGAGCAGTACTTC.

At least ten counts were recorded for this clonotype. The V and J genes are TRBV6-6 and TRBJ2-3; no definite D call. This CDR3 comprises 13 residues. Germline CDR1 reads MNHNY; CDR2 reads SVGAGI (reference sequence). V lost 3 bases and J lost 7, with 11 bases in between. In DNA form, the CDR3 reads TGTGCCAGCAGTTATTCCGGTCAAAATACGCAGTATTTT. Protein sequence: CASSYSGQNTQYF.

This clonotype occurred many times. The CDR3 DNA sequence: TGTGCCTGGAGTTGGACAGCCTCCGGAGATGAGCAGTTCTTC. Amino acids: CAWSWTASGDEQFF. This sequence joins TRBV30 and TRBJ2-1; TRBD1 might be the D (6 bases). Trimming pared 2 bases from V and 8 bases from J, leaving 16 bases between. Germline values: CDR1 GTSNPN, CDR2 SVGIG (reference sequence). The CDR3 spans 14 residues.

In regard to this clonotype: A read error may explain this, as a much larger clone is one base away. This is likely a read error, given that the CDR3 carries no conserved phenylalanine or tryptophan at its end. V is TRBV7-9 and J is TRBJ2-7, with D unclear. The CDR3 runs 12 residues. The V end lost 2 bases, the J end lost 7 bases, and 9 bases lay between the germline ends. From germline, CDR1 is SEHNR and CDR2 FQNEAQ (reference sequence). CDR3 protein: CASSLTSTEQYL. The CDR3 nucleotides read TGTGCCAGCAGCTTAACCTCTACGGAGCAGTACCTC.

This clonotype was counted at least ten times. The chain carries TRBV10-3 and TRBJ2-7, with TRBD2 identical over 7 bases. V lost 2 bases and J lost 3; bases outside the gene matches: 4. CDR3 length: 14 amino acids. Germline CDR1 ENHRY, CDR2 SYGVKD. CDR3 nucleotides: TGTGCCATCAGTGAGGGGACTACCTACTACGAGCAGTACTTC. This sequence encodes CAISEGTTYYEQYF.

This clonotype has just a few counts. The chain is built from TRBV20-1 and TRBJ2-3; 12 positions agree with TRBD2. CDR3 length equals 15 residues. V lost 6 bases to trimming and J lost 6 bases; unmatched junction nucleotides: 10. Germline V gives CDR1 DFQATT, CDR2 SNEGSKA (reference sequence). DNA for the CDR3: TGCAGTGCGGAGCCTAGCGGGAGGGCCAGTGATACGCAGTATTTT. Protein product: CSAEPSGRASDTQYF.

The chain links TRBV6-5 to TRBJ1-4, with 10 bases lining up with TRBD1. Unmatched junction bases numbered 5, after V lost 6 bases and J lost 7 bases. The V gene's germline CDR1 is MNHEY and CDR2 SVGAGI. This CDR3 is built from 14 residues. The CDR3 is CASRMTGGGEKLFF. CDR3 in DNA: TGTGCCAGCAGGATGACAGGGGGCGGTGAAAAACTGTTTTTT.

The chain uses TRBV6-2 or TRBV6-3 and TRBJ1-4; TRBD1 might be the D (6 bases). The CDR3 has 16 amino acids. Between the trimmed V and J ends, which lost 5 bases and 4 bases, there was a span of 17 bases. Germline CDR1 and CDR2: MNHEY and SVGEGT. The CDR3 loop is CASSRSATGRNEKLFF. The CDR3 DNA follows: TGTGCCAGCAGTCGATCCGCGACAGGCCGTAATGAAAAACTGTTTTTT.

This clonotype was seen just once. V gene TRBV6-2 or TRBV6-3 combines with J gene TRBJ2-3; 9 bases are a match to TRBD1. After removal of 0 bases from V and 3 bases from J, the junction contained 4 bases not matched to a gene. Germline CDR1 reads MNHEY; CDR2 reads SVGEGT. The CDR3 contains 16 residues. In DNA form, the CDR3 reads TGTGCCAGCAGTTACTCCGGGACAGGGCCAACAGATACGCAGTATTTT. Translation gives CASSYSGTGPTDTQYF.

V is TRBV4-1 and J is TRBJ1-2, with 7 bases lining up with TRBD1. Per the germline V gene, CDR1 is MGHRA and CDR2 is YSYEKL. The CDR3 has 13 amino acids. The junction had 10 bases not matched to a gene; V was cut back by 7 bases and J by 8 bases. This chain's CDR3 is CASTRSGTVGYTF. CDR3 coding DNA: TGCGCCAGCACCCGCTCGGGGACAGTCGGCTACACCTTC.

The V gene is TRBV29-1, the J gene TRBJ1-1; TRBD1 agrees at 9 bases. Germline values: CDR1 SQVTM, CDR2 ANQGSEA. The CDR3 is 13 residues long. J lost 10 bases, V lost 0 bases, and 6 bases had no gene match. CDR3 nucleotides: TGCAGCGTTGAAGAGCCGGACAGGGGAGGAGCTTTCTTT. As protein: CSVEEPDRGGAFF.

The chain carries TRBV7-2 and TRBJ1-5; a weak D match, TRBD1 (5 bases). Trimming removed 5 bases at V and 0 bases at J, with 14 bases between. Germline-derived CDR1 and CDR2 are SGHTA and FQGNSA. This CDR3 contains 16 residues. The CDR3 DNA reads TGTGCCAGCAGCCCAGACGGGGCCCGTAGCAATCAGCCCCAGCATTTT. Its protein is CASSPDGARSNQPQHF.

The chain combines TRBV7-9 with TRBJ1-2; D is possibly TRBD1 (5 bases). The CDR3 runs 14 residues. The V end was cut by 1 base, the J end by 7 bases, with 13 bases between. Germline V gene lookup returns CDR1 SEHNR and CDR2 FQNEAQ (reference sequence). The CDR3 nucleotides are TGTGCCAGCAGCTTAGAGACAGCTCAGGGTGGCTACACCTTC. This sequence encodes CASSLETAQGGYTF.

This clonotype was counted between two and nine times. This sequence joins TRBV5-1 and TRBJ2-3; TRBD1 aligns across 8 bases. The J segment lost 3 bases and the V segment lost 4 bases, leaving 7 bases of the junction unmatched. The germline gives CDR1 SGHRS, CDR2 YFSETQ. The CDR3 is made up of 15 amino acids. The CDR3 nucleotides are TGCGCCAGCAGCCCACCAGGGGGCGCAACAGATACGCAGTATTTT. Protein product: CASSPPGGATDTQYF.

This clonotype was recorded at least ten times. The chain is built from TRBV12-3 or TRBV12-4 and TRBJ2-1; D may be TRBD1 (8 bases). This CDR3 region has 15 residues. Trimming took 5 bases from V and 8 from J, leaving 19 bases between them. CDR3 DNA: TGTGCCAGCAGTCCGTGGACAGGGAGGGGCGATGAGCAGTTCTTC. Encoded protein: CASSPWTGRGDEQFF.

J is TRBJ1-4 and V is TRBV7-2; D gene ambiguous. Germline CDR1 reads SGHTA; CDR2 reads FQGNSA. V was cut by 5 bases and J by 8 bases, with 6 bases left in between. The CDR3 has 11 residues. The CDR3 reads CASSRREKLFF. The CDR3 bases are TGTGCCAGCAGCAGAAGGGAAAAACTGTTTTTT.

This clonotype was recorded once. As the CDR3 is not closed by the conserved phenylalanine or tryptophan, this likely results from a read error. The V call is TRBV14, the J call TRBJ1-1, with 7 positions matching TRBD1. Germline-derived CDR1 and CDR2 are SGHDN and FVKESK. J lost 4 bases, V lost 2 bases, and 7 bases had no gene match. The CDR3 totals 15 residues. CDR3 region: CASSQPGQLLTEAFI. The CDR3 bases are TGTGCCAGCAGCCAACCGGGACAGCTACTCACTGAAGCTTTCATT.